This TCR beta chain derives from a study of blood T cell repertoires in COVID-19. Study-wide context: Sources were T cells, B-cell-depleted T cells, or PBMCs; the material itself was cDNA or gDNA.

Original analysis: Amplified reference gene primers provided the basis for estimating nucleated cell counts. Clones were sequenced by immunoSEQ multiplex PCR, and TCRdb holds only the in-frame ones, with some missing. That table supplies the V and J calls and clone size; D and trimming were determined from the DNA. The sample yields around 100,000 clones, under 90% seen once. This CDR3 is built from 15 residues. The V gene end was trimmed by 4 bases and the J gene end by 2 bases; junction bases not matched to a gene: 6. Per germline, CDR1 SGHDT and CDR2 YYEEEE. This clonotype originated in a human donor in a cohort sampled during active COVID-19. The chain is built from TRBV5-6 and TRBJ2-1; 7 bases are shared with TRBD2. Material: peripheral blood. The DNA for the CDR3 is TGTGCCAGCAGCACTGGACTAGACCCCTACAATGAGCAGTTCTTC. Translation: CASSTGLDPYNEQFF.